This TCR beta chain was obtained from a study of yellow fever vaccine responses in identical twins. Study-wide results and caveats: Twins reportedly had a vaccine T cell response that seemed partly convergent, partly personalized.

One entry per CDR3 protein results from TCRdb running MiXCR on the RT-PCR reads. Among 2,100 or so distinct CDR3 sequences, about four fifths were seen once, and the ten largest hold over 7.5%. In regard to this clonotype: The antigen remains unidentified.

This CDR3 is 13 amino acids long. V lost 8 bases to trimming and J lost 0 bases, with 13 bases between them. The germline CDR1 and CDR2 sequences are SQVTM and ANQGSEA. The chain links TRBV29-1 to TRBJ1-1; TRBD1 might be the D (5 bases). The TCR was taken from a woman under 30 who received the yellow fever vaccine. The starting material was T cells from blood (PBMCs), unsorted or a sorted subset (not recorded which), obtained before or after yellow fever vaccination (not recorded which). The CDR3 nucleotides are TGCAGCACCATGGGGGGGTTGAACACTGAAGCTTTCTTT. This translates into CSTMGGLNTEAFF.